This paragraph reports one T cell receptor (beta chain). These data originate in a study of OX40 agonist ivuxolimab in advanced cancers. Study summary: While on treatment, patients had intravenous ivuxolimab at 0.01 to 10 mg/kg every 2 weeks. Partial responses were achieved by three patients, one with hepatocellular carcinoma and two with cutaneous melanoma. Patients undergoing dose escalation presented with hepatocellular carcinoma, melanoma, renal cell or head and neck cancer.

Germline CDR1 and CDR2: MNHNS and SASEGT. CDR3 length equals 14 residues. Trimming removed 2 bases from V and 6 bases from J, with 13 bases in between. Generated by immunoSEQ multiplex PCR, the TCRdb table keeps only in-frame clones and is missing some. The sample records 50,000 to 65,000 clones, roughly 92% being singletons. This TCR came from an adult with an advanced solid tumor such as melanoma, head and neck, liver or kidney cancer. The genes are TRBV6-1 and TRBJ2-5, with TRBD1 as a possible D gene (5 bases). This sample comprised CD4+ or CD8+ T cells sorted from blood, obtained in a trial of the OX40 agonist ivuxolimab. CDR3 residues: CASSEPGRAQTQYF. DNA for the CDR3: TGTGCCAGCAGTGAACCCGGCAGGGCGCAGACCCAGTACTTC.